This TCR beta chain was sequenced for a study of T cell responses to AZD1222 COVID-19 vaccine. The table came from immunoSEQ multiplex PCR; TCRdb's copy has only in-frame clones and leaves some out. The sample carries about 130,000 clones, 75% to 90% recorded once. Germline V gene sequence: CDR1 MDHEN, CDR2 SYDVKM. The CDR3 is 16 residues long. Trimming cost V 7 bases and J 0 bases, with 16 bases left between them. Sequencing was performed on peripheral blood, taken 28 days after the second AZD1222 dose. This TCR was sampled from an adult who received the AZD1222 COVID-19 vaccine. V is TRBV28 and J is TRBJ1-3; no definite D call. The CDR3 sequence is CASTKPGAISGNTIYF. The CDR3 bases are TGTGCCAGCACCAAACCGGGCGCGATCTCTGGAAACACCATATATTTT. The whole variable domain, remainder taken from reference TRBV28 and TRBJ1-3, is DVKVTQSSRYLVKRTGEKVFLECVQDMDHENMFWYRQDPGLGLRLIYFSYDVKMKEKGDIPEGYSVSREKKERFSLILESASTNQTSMYLCASTKPGAISGNTIYFGEGSWLTVV.